This TCR beta chain was found in a study of T cell responses to AZD1222 COVID-19 vaccine. Study-wide findings and caveats: Only five to seven individuals given AZD1222 were seropositive at baseline.

About this clone itself: Its specificity is unknown.

Using immunoSEQ multiplex PCR, the repertoire was profiled, and TCRdb retains in-frame clones only, with some absent. The sample yields 200,000 to 250,000 clones, roughly 94% seen once. The origin of this receptor is an adult who received the MenACWY meningococcal vaccine as a control. Sample: peripheral blood, taken 28 days after the second dose of the MenACWY control vaccine.

In DNA, the CDR3 is TGTGCCAGCAGCTTGGGGACTAGTCCCCCCTACGAGCAGTACTTC. This sequence encodes CASSLGTSPPYEQYF. The genes are TRBV5-4 and TRBJ2-7, with 7 positions matching TRBD2. The germline gives CDR1 SGHNT, CDR2 YYREEE (reference sequence). The CDR3 is 15 amino acids. With 0 bases clipped from V and 2 bases from J, the junction kept 5 bases outside the gene matches. Full variable domain (outside the CDR3, taken from reference TRBV5-4 and TRBJ2-7): ETGVTQSPTHLIKTRGQQVTLRCSSQSGHNTVSWYQQALGQGPQFIFQYYREEENGRGNFPPRFSGLQFPNYSSELNVNALELDDSALYLCASSLGTSPPYEQYFGPGTRLTVT.